The clone carrying this T cell receptor beta chain was counted a few times. What it recognizes is unknown. TCRdb used MiXCR to reprocess the 5' RACE reads, holding one entry per CDR3 protein. The table lists around 530,000 distinct CDR3 sequences, roughly 15% of them singletons. The V and J ends lost 5 bases and 8 bases respectively, with 20 bases between them. The CDR3 spans 15 residues. Germline CDR1 and CDR2: MDHEN and SYDVKM. The sample comes from a study of identical twins. Regarding the study as a whole: Zero-insertion findings could be partly confounded by invariant cells (MAIT and iNKT cells). Whereas memory repertoires showed no such difference, abundant cord blood beta clonotypes carried fewer insertions. Modelling approaches yielded underestimates of out-of-frame TCR alpha sharing between monozygotic twins.

The sample was also linked to a second study, of yellow fever vaccine responses in identical twins. Per that study: After vaccination, twins' T cell response reportedly seemed partly convergent, partly personalized.

This receptor was obtained from a woman aged 18-30 years in good health. Specimen: CD4+ T cells sorted from blood. The J gene is TRBJ2-3, the V gene TRBV28, with TRBD1 as a possible D gene (5 bases). In DNA, the CDR3 is TGTGCCAGCAGTGACACAGGATTAGGGCAAGGTACGCAGTATTTT. It translates to CASSDTGLGQGTQYF.